Included here is one TCR beta chain sequence, with context. What it binds is not known. This PCR relied on a set of 60 Vbeta primers and 13 Jbeta primers. Some clones are missing from TCRdb's copy, which holds only in-frame ones; the method was immunoSEQ multiplex PCR. Found here are roughly 120,000 clones, 77% of them singletons; the top ten hold 3.5% to 4%. At collection, donors were nominally healthy, but unrecorded immune exposures were probable. This specimen belongs to a study of cytomegalovirus exposure and HLA in healthy donors. Whole-study results and caveats: Most CMV-associated TCR beta chains were later found to appear HLA-restricted.

CDR1 MGHRA and CDR2 YSYEKL come from the germline V gene. The V segment lost 2 bases and the J segment 4 bases; nucleotides outside the gene matches: 7. The CDR3 runs 15 residues. The sample comprised PBMCs. The chain uses TRBV4-1 and TRBJ2-7; 8 bases line up with TRBD1. The TCR sequence derives from a human donor in good health. This chain's CDR3 is CASSQQGQGSYEQYF. The DNA for the CDR3 is TGCGCCAGCAGCCAACAAGGACAGGGATCGTACGAGCAGTACTTC.